These 28 T cell receptor beta chains originate from one sample sequenced in a study of OX40 agonist ivuxolimab in advanced cancers. Generated by immunoSEQ multiplex PCR, the TCRdb table keeps only in-frame clones and is missing some. The sample records about 68,000 clones, about 84% being singletons. The input for sequencing was CD4+ or CD8+ T cells sorted from blood, taken in a trial of the OX40 agonist ivuxolimab. The origin of the receptors is an adult with an advanced solid tumor such as melanoma, head and neck, liver or kidney cancer.

This chain joins TRBV5-1 and TRBJ1-6; 9 bases map to TRBD1. The CDR3 covers 18 residues. CDR1 and CDR2 from the germline V gene are SGHRS and YFSETQ. V lost 0 bases and J lost 2; bases outside the gene matches: 6. CDR3 amino acids: CASSLAGTGHAYNSPLHF. CDR3 nucleotides: TGCGCCAGCAGCTTGGCCGGGACAGGGCATGCCTATAATTCACCCCTCCACTTT.

The genes are TRBV19 and TRBJ2-2; TRBD1 matches at 7 bases. V was clipped by 7 bases and J by 2 bases; unmatched bases: 4. CDR3 size: 14 residues. Germline V gene sequence: CDR1 LNHDA, CDR2 SQIVND (reference sequence). CDR3 region: CASIGTANTGELFF. DNA for the CDR3: TGTGCCAGTATCGGGACAGCTAACACCGGGGAGCTGTTTTTT.

V gene TRBV10-3 combines with J gene TRBJ2-5, with 8 bases identical to TRBD2. Germline V gives CDR1 ENHRY, CDR2 SYGVKD. The CDR3 is 13 amino acids. The trim removed 6 bases at V and 4 bases at J, leaving 4 bases unmatched. CDR3 amino acids: CAIRGLEGETQYF. CDR3 DNA: TGTGCCATCAGGGGACTAGAAGGAGAGACCCAGTACTTC.

The chain links TRBV5-1 to TRBJ2-2; no firm D call. Germline V lookup: CDR1 SGHRS, CDR2 YFSETQ. V was pared by 2 bases and J by 8 bases, with 10 bases between. The length of the CDR3 is 13 residues. For the CDR3, the DNA is TGCGCCAGCAGCTTTCGCCCCGAGGGGGAGCTGTTTTTT. This codes for CASSFRPEGELFF. Drawing the rest from reference TRBV5-1 and TRBJ2-2, the complete variable domain is KAGVTQTPRYLIKTRGQQVTLSCSPISGHRSVSWYQQTPGQGLQFLFEYFSETQRNKGNFPGRFSGRQFSNSRSEMNVSTLELGDSALYLCASSFRPEGELFFGEGSRLTVL.

This chain's CDR3 is CASGLDRFSTGELFF. CDR3 bases: TGTGCTAGTGGCCTTGACAGGTTTAGCACCGGGGAGCTGTTTTTT. This chain uses TRBV12-5 with TRBJ2-2; a weak D match, TRBD1 (6 bases). Trimming cost V 6 bases and J 4 bases, with 15 bases left between them. Germline CDR1 LGHNT, CDR2 FRNRAP. This CDR3 contains 15 residues.

V usage is TRBV10-1 and J usage is TRBJ2-3, with 11 bases that match TRBD2. V gave up 11 bases and J gave up 2 bases; unmatched junction bases: 9. The CDR3 is 15 amino acids. CDR1 and CDR2 (germline): WNHNN, SYGVQD (reference sequence). The CDR3 DNA reads TGCGCCCTACCTACTAGCGGGGGACCCACAGATACGCAGTATTTT. Encoded protein: CALPTSGGPTDTQYF.

The chain joins TRBV6-5 to TRBJ1-5; D perhaps matches TRBD1 (5 bases). The CDR3 has 12 amino acids. V was pared by 5 bases and J by 9 bases, with 11 bases between. Per the germline V gene, CDR1 is MNHEY and CDR2 is SVGAGI. The CDR3 region is CASSNAGGPQHF. In DNA form, the CDR3 reads TGTGCCAGCAGTAACGCTGGGGGGCCCCAGCATTTT.

This clone came up a few times. The chain links TRBV12-5 to TRBJ1-1, with D possibly matching TRBD1 (6 bases). Trimming took off 5 bases at V and 0 bases at J, with 16 bases between the two ends. Germline lookup yields CDR1 LGHNT and CDR2 FRNRAP. The CDR3 contains 16 residues. The CDR3 loop reads CASGPRGGWLNTEAFF. CDR3 coding DNA: TGTGCTAGTGGTCCGAGGGGGGGTTGGTTGAACACTGAAGCTTTCTTT. The full variable domain, completed using reference TRBV12-5 and TRBJ1-1, is DARVTQTPRHKVTEMGQEVTMRCQPILGHNTVFWYRQTMMQGLELLAYFRNRAPLDDSGMPKDRFSAEMPDATLATLKIQPSEPRDSAVYFCASGPRGGWLNTEAFFGQGTRLTVV.

Comment on this clone: One junction end disagrees with the germline gene, perhaps due to a read error. This sample also contains other DNA sequences that code for the same CDR3. The V gene is TRBV6-6, the J gene TRBJ2-7; D uncertain. The CDR3 has 12 residues. Germline CDR1 is MNHNY and CDR2 is SVGAGI (reference sequence). The CDR3, as DNA: TGTGCTAGCAGTCGTCTCAGGTACGAGCAGTACTTC. Translating it yields CASSRLRYEQYF.

This clone has a handful of counts. The rearrangement links TRBV10-3 to TRBJ1-1; weak D call: TRBD1 (6 bases). There are 13 residues in the CDR3. Germline lookup yields CDR1 ENHRY and CDR2 SYGVKD. V was clipped by 3 bases and J by 5 bases, with 10 bases between them. The CDR3 coding sequence is TGTGCCATCAGTGAACAGGGAGGGACTGAAGCTTTCTTT. Its protein is CAISEQGGTEAFF.

This clone was observed a single time. The rearrangement links TRBV7-3 to TRBJ2-5; 8 positions match TRBD1. With 5 bases clipped from V and 1 base from J, the junction kept 0 bases outside the gene matches. Germline V lookup: CDR1 SGHTA, CDR2 FQGTGA. The length of the CDR3 is 13 residues. The CDR3 nucleotides are TGTGCCAGCAGCCAGGGGGCCCAAGAGACCCAGTACTTC. Its translation is CASSQGAQETQYF.

Remarks on this clone: Other DNA variants within this sample encode the same CDR3. In DNA form, the CDR3 reads TGTGCCAGCTCACCGGACAGGGGTCAGCCCCAGCATTTT. Amino acids: CASSPDRGQPQHF. The chain employs TRBV18 and TRBJ1-5, with TRBD1 matching 9 bases. The CDR3 contains 13 residues. The germline V gene encodes CDR1 KGHSH and CDR2 LQKENI. Trimming took 3 bases from V and 6 from J; bases not matched to a gene: 0.

By frequency in the sample, this clone is medium-sized. V gene TRBV19 combines with J gene TRBJ1-3; 10 bases match TRBD1. Germline trimming cut 3 bases from V and 8 bases from J; bases unmatched to any gene: 4. This CDR3 is built from 14 residues. Germline CDR1 is LNHDA and CDR2 is SQIVND (reference sequence). The CDR3 bases are TGTGCCAGTAGTATCGGACAGGGGGGACACACCATATATTTT. Its translation: CASSIGQGGHTIYF.

This rearrangement joins TRBV11-2 to TRBJ1-6, with unresolved D. The CDR3 length is 13 residues. Trimming left V 4 bases short and J 12 bases short, with 13 bases between. Germline V CDR1 and CDR2: SGHAT, FQNNGV. DNA for the CDR3: TGTGCCAGCAGCTCCTCCCTCGTAGAACCCCTCCACTTT. It is translated as CASSSSLVEPLHF.

V and J are TRBV11-1 and TRBJ2-2; 7 bases agree with TRBD2. Germline CDR1 and CDR2: SGHAT and FQDESV (reference sequence). The CDR3 length is 14 residues. With V trimmed by 3 bases and J by 4 bases, 2 bases remained unmatched. CDR3 sequence: CASSFQRGTGELFF. CDR3 DNA sequence: TGTGCCAGCAGCTTCCAGCGGGGCACCGGGGAGCTGTTTTTT.

This clone was picked up one time. The rearrangement uses TRBV6-5 and TRBJ2-3, with a tentative D call TRBD2 (6 bases). V shed 6 bases and J shed 3 bases, with 16 bases lying between them. This CDR3 spans 15 amino acids. In germline, CDR1 is MNHEY, CDR2 SVGAGI. As DNA, the CDR3 is TGTGCCAGCAGGACTAGGGCGGGAAATACAGATACGCAGTATTTT. This codes for CASRTRAGNTDTQYF.

V and J are TRBV4-1 and TRBJ1-5; TRBD1 matches 10 bases. V lost 3 bases and J lost 4; bases outside the gene matches: 18. Per the germline V gene, CDR1 is MGHRA and CDR2 is YSYEKL. The CDR3 is 20 amino acids. CDR3 amino acids: CASSHPVRDRGVLSNQPQHF. The CDR3 coding sequence is TGCGCCAGCAGCCATCCAGTCCGGGACAGGGGCGTGCTATCTAATCAGCCCCAGCATTTT.

This sequence joins TRBV27 and TRBJ1-5, with no clear D. With 2 bases removed from V and 7 bases from J, the gap between germline ends came to 9 bases. Germline loops: CDR1 MNHEY, CDR2 SMNVEV (reference sequence). The CDR3 is 13 residues long. The CDR3 coding sequence is TGTGCCAGCAGTTTACGGGTGGGGCAGCCCCAGCATTTT. Translation: CASSLRVGQPQHF.

The chain combines TRBV29-1 with TRBJ1-1; D possibly corresponds to TRBD1 (6 bases). This CDR3 region has 13 residues. Germline V gene sequence: CDR1 SQVTM, CDR2 ANQGSEA. The germline V and J ends were trimmed by 2 bases and 3 bases, with 10 bases remaining between them. CDR3 residues: CSVERGFDTEAFF. In DNA form, the CDR3 reads TGCAGCGTTGAAAGGGGGTTCGACACTGAAGCTTTCTTT.

This clone was counted a single time. The chain uses TRBV11-1 and TRBJ1-1, with 7 positions matching TRBD1. The ends lost 4 bases at V and 5 bases at J; junction bases unmatched: 7. In germline, CDR1 is SGHAT, CDR2 FQDESV (reference sequence). The CDR3 runs 14 residues. The CDR3 region has the DNA TGTGCCAGCAGCTCTGACAGGGATGTAACTGAAGCTTTCTTT. Amino acids: CASSSDRDVTEAFF.

This clone occurred once. The chain links TRBV5-4 to TRBJ2-7; D gene uncertain. Germline CDR1 is SGHNT and CDR2 is YYREEE (reference sequence). The CDR3 contains 13 residues. V lost 2 bases and J 4 bases, leaving 10 bases between the germline ends. CDR3 amino acids: CASSLGQMYEQYF. The DNA for the CDR3 is TGTGCCAGCAGCTTAGGGCAGATGTACGAGCAGTACTTC.

The V and J genes are TRBV29-1 and TRBJ2-5, with 7 bases lining up with TRBD2. The CDR3 loop spans 15 amino acids. The V gene end was trimmed by 6 bases and the J gene end by 2 bases; junction bases not matched to a gene: 12. In germline, CDR1 is SQVTM, CDR2 ANQGSEA. As DNA, the CDR3 is TGCAGCGTCATGACACCCCCGGGGGGTCAAGAGACCCAGTACTTC. Protein: CSVMTPPGGQETQYF.

This chain joins TRBV18 and TRBJ2-7; D uncertain. The germline gives CDR1 KGHSH, CDR2 LQKENI. The ends were cut back, 0 bases at V and 3 bases at J, with 9 bases in the middle. The CDR3 sequence is 14 residues long. The DNA for the CDR3 is TGTGCCAGCTCACCACCGGCAGGCCGCTACGAGCAGTACTTC. It is translated as CASSPPAGRYEQYF.

V gene TRBV6-1 combines with J gene TRBJ1-2; TRBD1 agrees at 7 bases. V was pared by 2 bases and J by 3 bases, with 3 bases of the junction left unmatched. The CDR3 length is 14 residues. Per the germline V gene, CDR1 is MNHNS and CDR2 is SASEGT. Here the CDR3 DNA reads TGTGCCAGCAGTGAATTTCAGGGGGACTATGGCTACACCTTC. Amino acids: CASSEFQGDYGYTF.

V usage is TRBV6-6 and J usage is TRBJ1-5; no definite D call. V was clipped by 11 bases and J by 2 bases, with 13 bases between them. The CDR3 covers 13 residues. Germline V gene data show CDR1 as MNHNY and CDR2 as SVGAGI (reference sequence). The CDR3 protein is CAGRRDGNQPQHF. The CDR3 DNA is TGTGCCGGGAGAAGGGATGGCAATCAGCCCCAGCATTTT.

The chain has TRBV5-3 and TRBJ2-3, with TRBD2 matching 14 bases. TRBV5-3 is an open reading frame whose function is uncertain. This CDR3 has 18 amino acids. V dropped 4 bases and J dropped 2; count of bases not matched to a gene: 9. The CDR3 DNA sequence: TGTGCCAGAAGCGTCGGGACTAGCGGGGGCCTTACCACAGATACGCAGTATTTT. It yields the protein CARSVGTSGGLTTDTQYF.

The chain couples TRBV12-5 to TRBJ2-1; weak D call: TRBD2 (6 bases). Trimming took off 6 bases at V and 0 bases at J, with 24 bases between the two ends. Germline V gene lookup returns CDR1 LGHNT and CDR2 FRNRAP. The CDR3 runs 19 residues. The CDR3 loop reads CASGLLGGDYLSSYNEQFF. The CDR3 coding sequence is TGTGCTAGTGGCCTTCTAGGCGGGGATTACCTGAGCTCCTACAATGAGCAGTTCTTC.

This clone was seen only once. The rearrangement joins TRBV7-8 to TRBJ2-5, with D perhaps matching TRBD1 (6 bases). The tail of the sequence fits TRBJ2-7 better, so the J call may be wrong. Germline lookup yields CDR1 SGHVS and CDR2 FQNEAQ. CDR3 length equals 13 residues. CDR3 DNA: TGTGCCAGCAGCTTGACAGGCTACCACGAGCAGTACTTC. It codes for CASSLTGYHEQYF.